Here is one TCR beta chain with its context. This entry belongs to a study of blood T cell repertoires in COVID-19. Trimming removed 7 bases from V and 12 bases from J; junction bases left unmatched: 8. This CDR3 has 13 residues. Looked up from germline, CDR1 is LNHDA and CDR2 is SQIVND (reference sequence). Data came from immunoSEQ multiplex PCR; TCRdb stores just in-frame clones and leaves some out. The sample comprises about 210,000 clones, approximately 90% of which are singletons, and under 2.5% rests with the top ten. The V call is TRBV19, the J call TRBJ1-6; 8 positions match TRBD1. The receptor was derived from a woman in her forties with acute COVID-19. Sequencing used PBMCs or T cells enriched from blood (not recorded which). CDR3 amino acids: CASTLGQAKPLHF. For the CDR3, the DNA is TGTGCCAGTACCCTGGGACAGGCTAAACCCCTCCACTTT.